Detailed here is one TCR beta chain. Its antigen is not known. Clones were sequenced by immunoSEQ multiplex PCR, and TCRdb holds only the in-frame ones, with some missing. The sample shows more than 45,000 clones, 80% to 90% of them seen only once. This sample is drawn from a study of OX40 agonist ivuxolimab in advanced cancers. Study summary: Intravenous ivuxolimab at 0.01 to 10 mg/kg was given to patients every 2 weeks. Head and neck, renal cell, melanoma or hepatocellular carcinoma were the cancers that dose-escalation patients had.

Notes on the study in general: The 0.1-3.0 mg/kg partial responders had among the lowest clonal expansion.

The starting material was CD4+ or CD8+ T cells sorted from blood, obtained in a trial of the OX40 agonist ivuxolimab. The clonotype originates from an adult with an advanced solid tumor such as melanoma, head and neck, liver or kidney cancer.

Here the CDR3 DNA reads TGCGCCAGCAGCCAGCGGGATGGTAATTCACCCCTCCACTTT. It yields the protein CASSQRDGNSPLHF. The chain employs TRBV4-1 and TRBJ1-6, with unresolved D. The V and J ends lost 3 bases and 6 bases respectively, with 9 bases between them. The germline CDR1 and CDR2 sequences are MGHRA and YSYEKL. This CDR3 is built from 14 residues.